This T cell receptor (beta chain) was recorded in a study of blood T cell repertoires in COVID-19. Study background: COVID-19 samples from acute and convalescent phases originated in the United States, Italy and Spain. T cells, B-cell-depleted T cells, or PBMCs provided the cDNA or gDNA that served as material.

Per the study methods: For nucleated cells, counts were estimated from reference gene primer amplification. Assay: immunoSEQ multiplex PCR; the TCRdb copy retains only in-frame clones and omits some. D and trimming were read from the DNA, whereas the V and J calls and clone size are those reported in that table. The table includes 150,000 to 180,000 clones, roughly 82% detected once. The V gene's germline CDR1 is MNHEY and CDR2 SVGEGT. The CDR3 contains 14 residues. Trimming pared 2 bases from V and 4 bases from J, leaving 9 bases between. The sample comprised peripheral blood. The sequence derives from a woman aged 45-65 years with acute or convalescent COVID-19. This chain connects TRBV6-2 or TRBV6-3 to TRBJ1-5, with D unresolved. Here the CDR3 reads CASSYLQENQPQHF. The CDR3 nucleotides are TGTGCCAGCAGTTACCTTCAGGAAAATCAGCCCCAGCATTTT.